Listed below are T cell receptor beta chains from one sample, sequenced in a study of blood T cell repertoires in COVID-19. This table comes from immunoSEQ multiplex PCR, and its TCRdb copy is limited to in-frame clones, with some not included. Here the sample spans roughly 100,000 clones, about nine tenths being singletons. Sample: peripheral blood. The receptors originated from a man over 45 with acute or convalescent COVID-19. CDR3s include the opening cysteine and the closing phenylalanine or tryptophan. The order of the fields is V gene, J gene, clone size, D gene, CDR3 protein, CDR3 DNA. D genes are given only for firm matches. The listing skips clone size in some rows; elsewhere it reads once, few, many or a size class.

TRBV28,TRBJ2-4,NA,NA,CASSRRQVQNIQYF,TGTGCCAGCAGCCGAAGACAGGTCCAAAACATTCAGTACTTC
TRBV7-9,TRBJ2-1,NA,TRBD2,CASSFTLAGGNEQFF,TGTGCCAGCAGCTTTACACTAGCGGGGGGAAATGAGCAGTTCTTC
TRBV11-2,TRBJ1-1,NA,NA,CASSLRQTEVTEAFF,TGTGCCAGCAGCCTCAGACAGACTGAAGTCACTGAAGCTTTCTTT
TRBV19,TRBJ2-3,NA,NA,CASSIDPTGSTDTQYF,TGTGCCAGTAGTATAGATCCTACGGGTAGCACAGATACGCAGTATTTT
TRBV3-1/TRBV3-2,TRBJ2-7,NA,TRBD2,CASSQRGAYEQYF,TGTGCCAGCAGCCAGCGGGGGGCTTACGAGCAGTACTTC
TRBV18,TRBJ1-1,NA,NA,CASSHHRPSWDTEAFF,TGTGCCAGCTCACATCACAGGCCGAGTTGGGACACTGAAGCTTTCTTT
TRBV9,TRBJ2-1,few,TRBD2,CASSGTSGGYNEQFF,TGTGCCAGCAGCGGGACTAGCGGGGGCTACAATGAGCAGTTCTTC
TRBV27,TRBJ2-7,NA,TRBD2,CASSWSGRARSEQYF,TGTGCCAGCAGTTGGAGCGGGAGGGCCCGTAGCGAGCAGTACTTC
TRBV5-4,TRBJ2-5,once,NA,CASSLDASTQAQYF,TGTGCCAGCAGCTTGGACGCCTCAACCCAGGCCCAGTACTTC
TRBV2,TRBJ2-7,NA,TRBD2,CASSETSGMYEQYF,TGTGCCAGCAGTGAAACTAGCGGGATGTACGAGCAGTACTTC
TRBV5-1,TRBJ2-1,NA,NA,CASSLFGSSYNEQFF,TGCGCCAGCAGCTTGTTTGGTAGCTCCTACAATGAGCAGTTCTTC
TRBV9,TRBJ2-2,NA,TRBD2,CASSVTVAGGVGELFF,TGTGCCAGCAGCGTAACCGTTGCGGGAGGAGTCGGGGAGCTGTTTTTT
TRBV5-1,TRBJ2-6,NA,NA,CASSLAAGPGANVLTF,TGCGCCAGCAGCTTGGCGGCGGGACCTGGGGCCAACGTCCTGACTTTC
TRBV5-5,TRBJ2-1,NA,TRBD2,CASSQGLVGYEQFF,TGTGCCAGCAGCCAGGGACTAGTCGGCTATGAGCAGTTCTTC
TRBV20-1,TRBJ1-4,NA,NA,CSASWPGGTDEKLFF,TGCAGTGCTAGTTGGCCGGGAGGAACGGATGAAAAACTGTTTTTT
TRBV5-6,TRBJ1-1,NA,NA,CASSRSPTGNTEAFF,TGTGCCAGCAGCCGAAGTCCGACAGGGAACACTGAAGCTTTCTTT
TRBV11-2,TRBJ2-5,NA,TRBD2,CASSFTLAGENHF,TGTGCCAGCAGTTTCACTCTAGCGGGAGAGAATCACTTC
TRBV20-1,TRBJ2-1,NA,TRBD2,CSASLSGPFYNEQFF,TGCAGTGCAAGTCTTAGCGGGCCGTTCTACAATGAGCAGTTCTTC
TRBV2,TRBJ1-2,NA,TRBD1,CASSEARTGGGGYTF,TGTGCCAGCAGTGAAGCCCGGACAGGGGGGGGTGGCTACACCTTC
TRBV5-1,TRBJ2-5,NA,NA,CASTPGQGQETQYF,TGCGCCAGCACCCCAGGTCAGGGACAAGAGACCCAGTACTTC
TRBV12-5,TRBJ2-7,NA,NA,CASGLRGGGYEQYF,TGTGCTAGTGGTCTGAGGGGGGGCGGTTACGAGCAGTACTTC
TRBV5-1,TRBJ1-1,NA,TRBD1,CASSLGQGAGTEAFF,TGCGCCAGCAGCTTGGGACAGGGGGCGGGAACTGAAGCTTTCTTT
TRBV2,TRBJ2-3,NA,TRBD1,CASSWGQGAEDTQYF,TGTGCCAGCAGTTGGGGACAGGGGGCGGAAGATACGCAGTATTTT
TRBV28,TRBJ2-7,NA,NA,CASQGQLSSYEQYF,TGTGCCAGCCAGGGGCAACTGAGCTCCTACGAGCAGTACTTC